One sample yielded the 22 T cell receptor beta chains listed below, sequenced in a study of cytomegalovirus exposure and HLA in healthy donors. The PCR made use of 60 Vbeta and 13 Jbeta primers. The data were produced by immunoSEQ multiplex PCR, yet TCRdb's version contains in-frame clones alone and is incomplete. The sample includes some 110,000 clones, approximately 80% of them seen just once. The sample comprised PBMCs. Every receptor here comes from a woman aged 18 to 35 in good health and CMV-seropositive.

The J gene is TRBJ1-2, the V gene TRBV2; D ambiguous. The CDR3 contains 11 residues. From germline, CDR1 is SNHLY and CDR2 FYNNEI. The V end was cut by 3 bases, the J end by 8 bases, with 7 bases between. The chain's CDR3 is CASSDGRGYTF. The CDR3 nucleotides read TGTGCCAGCAGTGATGGGAGGGGCTACACCTTC. Looking up the rest from reference TRBV2 and TRBJ1-2 gives the full variable domain: EPEVTQTPSHQVTQMGQEVILRCVPISNHLYFYWYRQILGQKVEFLVSFYNNEISEKSEIFDDQFSVERPDGSNFTLKIRSTKLEDSAMYFCASSDGRGYTFGSGTRLTVV.

The gene calls are TRBV5-1 and TRBJ1-1; tentative D call: TRBD1 (5 bases). Germline CDR1 and CDR2: SGHRS and YFSETQ. Trimming left V 5 bases short and J 5 bases short, with 19 bases between. This CDR3 region has 15 residues. The CDR3 loop reads CASSSGLSVTTEAFF. The DNA for the CDR3 is TGCGCCAGCAGTTCGGGACTCTCAGTCACGACTGAAGCTTTCTTT. The full variable domain, rest sourced from reference TRBV5-1 and TRBJ1-1, is KAGVTQTPRYLIKTRGQQVTLSCSPISGHRSVSWYQQTPGQGLQFLFEYFSETQRNKGNFPGRFSGRQFSNSRSEMNVSTLELGDSALYLCASSSGLSVTTEAFFGQGTRLTVV.

The chain joins TRBV10-1 to TRBJ2-7, with 9 bases matching TRBD2. Germline V lookup: CDR1 WNHNN, CDR2 SYGVQD (reference sequence). The CDR3 length is 14 residues. Unmatched junction bases numbered 7, after V lost 8 bases and J lost 2 bases. This CDR3 is CASSTSGVAYEQYF. Here the CDR3 DNA reads TGCGCCAGCTCGACTAGCGGCGTAGCCTACGAGCAGTACTTC.

The chain is built from TRBV5-1 and TRBJ1-5, with a weak D call TRBD1 (6 bases). V gave up 4 bases and J gave up 1 base, with 9 bases separating them. The CDR3 has 14 residues. Looked up from germline, CDR1 is SGHRS and CDR2 is YFSETQ. The CDR3 spells CASSEDSSNQPQHF. CDR3 coding DNA: TGCGCCAGCAGCGAGGACAGCAGCAATCAGCCCCAGCATTTT.

This clone turned up a few times. CDR3 DNA: TGCGCCAGCAGTGAGGTGCCAGGGGTAAGTTCACCCCTCCACTTT. Translated, it gives CASSEVPGVSSPLHF. J is TRBJ1-6 and V is TRBV10-1; possible D gene TRBD1, 6 bases. CDR1 is WNHNN, CDR2 SYGVQD, per germline (reference sequence). Deletions cut 2 bases from V and 9 bases from J, with 14 bases between. The CDR3 length is 15 residues.

This clone turned up a few times. The V gene is TRBV10-1, the J gene TRBJ1-1, with TRBD1 matching 8 bases. Germline lookup yields CDR1 WNHNN and CDR2 SYGVQD (reference sequence). V lost 6 bases to trimming and J lost 9 bases; unmatched junction nucleotides: 9. The CDR3 is 13 residues long. The chain's CDR3 is CASSGTGHTKAFF. DNA for the CDR3: TGCGCCAGCAGCGGGACAGGTCACACCAAAGCTTTCTTT.

The chain employs TRBV11-3 and TRBJ2-3, with 9 bases that match TRBD1. The CDR3 is 15 residues long. V was clipped by 5 bases and J by 1 base; unmatched bases: 4. Germline assignment: CDR1 SGHNT and CDR2 YENEEA. Here the CDR3 DNA reads TGTGCCAGCAGCCTACGACAGGGGGGCACAGATACGCAGTATTTT. Translated: CASSLRQGGTDTQYF.

J is TRBJ2-7 and V is TRBV9; TRBD1 is a possible D gene (6 bases). CDR1 is SGDLS, CDR2 YYNGEE, per germline. V lost 4 bases, J lost 2 bases, and 16 bases lay in between. The CDR3 sequence is 15 residues long. Here the CDR3 reads CASSNPQGSPYEQYF. The CDR3 nucleotides are TGTGCCAGCAGCAACCCCCAGGGGTCTCCCTACGAGCAGTACTTC. The variable domain in full, completed from reference TRBV9 and TRBJ2-7, reads DSGVTQTPKHLITATGQRVTLRCSPRSGDLSVYWYQQSLDQGLQFLIQYYNGEERAKGNILERFSAQQFPDLHSELNLSSLELGDSALYFCASSNPQGSPYEQYFGPGTRLTVT.

The chain has TRBV5-1 and TRBJ1-1; perhaps TRBD1 as D (5 bases). Trimming pared 0 bases from V and 5 bases from J, leaving 11 bases between. Germline CDR1 and CDR2: SGHRS and YFSETQ. The CDR3 extends over 14 amino acids. CDR3 residues: CASSLGGGGTEAFF. CDR3 DNA sequence: TGCGCCAGCAGCTTGGGTGGGGGGGGGACTGAAGCTTTCTTT.

J is TRBJ2-7 and V is TRBV7-8; no definite D call. The V gene's germline CDR1 is SGHVS and CDR2 FQNEAQ. The CDR3 covers 13 residues. V gave up 2 bases and J gave up 4 bases, with 9 bases separating them. CDR3 in amino acids: CASSLRLIYEQYF. CDR3 DNA sequence: TGTGCCAGCAGCTTAAGACTTATATACGAGCAGTACTTC.

This clone was found a few times. This chain connects TRBV5-4 to TRBJ1-2; D is possibly TRBD1 (6 bases). The CDR3 is made up of 13 amino acids. V was clipped by 4 bases and J by 4 bases, with 11 bases between them. Germline V lookup: CDR1 SGHNT, CDR2 YYREEE (reference sequence). The CDR3 DNA is TGTGCCAGCAGCCAACAGGGTTCCTATGGCTACACCTTC. This encodes CASSQQGSYGYTF.

The V call is TRBV25-1, the J call TRBJ2-2, with 8 bases identical to TRBD1. This CDR3 comprises 14 residues. From germline, CDR1 is MGHDK and CDR2 SYGVNS. Losses at the gene ends were 8 bases for V and 4 bases for J; bases not matched to a gene: 6. The DNA of the CDR3 is TGTGCCAGCCAACCAGACAGGGGCACCGGGGAGCTGTTTTTT. It is translated as CASQPDRGTGELFF.

The chain employs TRBV7-9 and TRBJ2-7; 10 positions agree with TRBD1. With 6 bases clipped from V and 1 base from J, the junction kept 12 bases outside the gene matches. The CDR3 spans 17 residues. Germline lookup yields CDR1 SEHNR and CDR2 FQNEAQ (reference sequence). CDR3 in DNA: TGTGCCAGCAGTTTGCCGTCCGGGACAGGGGCTTCCTACGAGCAGTACTTC. Its translation is CASSLPSGTGASYEQYF. Complete variable domain (other parts from reference TRBV7-9 and TRBJ2-7): DTGVSQNPRHKITKRGQNVTFRCDPISEHNRLYWYRQTLGQGPEFLTYFQNEAQLEKSRLLSDRFSAERPKGSFSTLEIQRTEQGDSAMYLCASSLPSGTGASYEQYFGPGTRLTVT.

V is TRBV5-8 and J is TRBJ2-5, with 9 bases identical to TRBD2. V lost 3 bases and J lost 2; bases outside the gene matches: 5. The CDR3 loop spans 15 amino acids. The germline CDR1 and CDR2 sequences are SGHTS and YDEGEE. CDR3 sequence reads: CASSWAGGPQETQYF. As DNA, the CDR3 is TGTGCCAGCAGCTGGGCGGGAGGGCCTCAAGAGACCCAGTACTTC.

The rearrangement uses TRBV12-5 and TRBJ2-3; 8 bases map to TRBD1. Trimming cost V 5 bases and J 0 bases; bases outside gene matches: 10. CDR1 is LGHNT, CDR2 FRNRAP, per germline. The CDR3 is 17 residues long. The CDR3 nucleotides are TGTGCTAGTGGTCACCCCCAGGGGGCGGGTAGCACAGATACGCAGTATTTT. Amino acids: CASGHPQGAGSTDTQYF.

This clone was seen just once. This chain joins TRBV7-3 and TRBJ2-1, with 7 bases lining up with TRBD2. With V trimmed by 3 bases and J by 9 bases, 8 bases remained unmatched. Germline V lookup: CDR1 SGHTA, CDR2 FQGTGA. CDR3 size: 14 residues. CDR3: CASSLGGRSSEQFF. The CDR3 nucleotides read TGTGCCAGCAGCTTGGGAGGGAGATCTAGTGAGCAGTTCTTC. Supplemented by reference TRBV7-3 and TRBJ2-1, the full variable domain reads GAGVSQTPSNKVTEKGKYVELRCDPISGHTALYWYRQSLGQGPEFLIYFQGTGAADDSGLPNDRFFAVRPEGSVSTLKIQRTERGDSAVYLCASSLGGRSSEQFFGPGTRLTVL.

This chain connects TRBV6-1 to TRBJ1-1; no firm D call. There are 13 residues in the CDR3. Germline V gene sequence: CDR1 MNHNS, CDR2 SASEGT. V lost 3 bases and J 1 base, leaving 6 bases between the germline ends. This chain's CDR3 is CASSDSGNTEAFF. CDR3 in DNA: TGTGCCAGCAGTGATAGTGGGAACACTGAAGCTTTCTTT.

The V call is TRBV18, the J call TRBJ2-2; D remains ambiguous. Trimming pared 1 base from V and 1 base from J, leaving 4 bases between. CDR1 and CDR2 from the germline V gene are KGHSH and LQKENI. The CDR3 is 14 residues long. This chain's CDR3 is CASSPLQNTGELFF. CDR3 DNA sequence: TGTGCCAGCTCACCACTACAGAACACCGGGGAGCTGTTTTTT.

J is TRBJ2-1 and V is TRBV28; tentatively, D is TRBD2 (5 bases). CDR1 MDHEN and CDR2 SYDVKM come from the germline V gene. V lost 4 bases and J lost 0, with 7 bases in between. The CDR3 extends over 14 amino acids. The DNA of the CDR3 is TGTGCCAGCAGTTCGGGGAGCTCCTACAATGAGCAGTTCTTC. Translated: CASSSGSSYNEQFF.

The rearrangement uses TRBV19 and TRBJ2-2, with 7 bases fitting TRBD2. Per the germline V gene, CDR1 is LNHDA and CDR2 is SQIVND (reference sequence). With V trimmed by 5 bases and J by 1 base, 4 bases remained unmatched. The CDR3 contains 15 residues. The chain's CDR3 is CASSWASGNTGELFF. Written as DNA, the CDR3 is TGTGCCAGTAGTTGGGCTAGCGGGAACACCGGGGAGCTGTTTTTT.

V is TRBV15 and J is TRBJ2-6; a possible D gene is TRBD2 (6 bases). In germline, CDR1 is LNHNV, CDR2 YYDKDF (reference sequence). Between the trimmed V and J ends, which lost 0 bases and 3 bases, there was a span of 9 bases. The length of the CDR3 is 16 residues. The CDR3 DNA reads as TGTGCCACCAGCAGAGATGGGGGAGGTGGGGCCAACGTCCTGACTTTC. This sequence encodes CATSRDGGGGANVLTF.

The rearrangement joins TRBV7-8 to TRBJ2-1; tentative D call: TRBD1 (6 bases). The V gene lost 4 bases and the J gene lost 7 bases, with 20 bases spanning the gap. The CDR3 runs to 16 residues. In germline, CDR1 is SGHVS, CDR2 FQNEAQ. CDR3 protein: CASSSLLGAVGNEQFF. The DNA for the CDR3 is TGTGCCAGCAGCTCCCTCCTGGGGGCCGTGGGGAATGAGCAGTTCTTC.